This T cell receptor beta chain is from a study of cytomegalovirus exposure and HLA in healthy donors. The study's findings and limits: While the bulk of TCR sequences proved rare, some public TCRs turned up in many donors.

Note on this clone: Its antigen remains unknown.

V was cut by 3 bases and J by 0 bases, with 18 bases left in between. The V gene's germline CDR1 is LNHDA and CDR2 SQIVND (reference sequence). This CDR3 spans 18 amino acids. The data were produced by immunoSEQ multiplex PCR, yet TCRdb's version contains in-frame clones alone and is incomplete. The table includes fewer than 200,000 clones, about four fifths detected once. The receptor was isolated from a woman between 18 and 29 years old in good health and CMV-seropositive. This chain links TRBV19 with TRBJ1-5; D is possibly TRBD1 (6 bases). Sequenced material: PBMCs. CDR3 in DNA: TGTGCCAGTAGTATCCTGCAGGGGAGAGCCTATAGCAATCAGCCCCAGCATTTT. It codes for CASSILQGRAYSNQPQHF.